This T cell receptor beta chain was captured in a study of T cell responses to AZD1222 COVID-19 vaccine (dated by TCRdb to about 2021). With respect to the entire study: AZD1222 recipients given second doses at about 4 weeks or at about 12 weeks were pooled, since spike-specific TCR depth and breadth were not found to differ between the two schedules. TCR sequencing covered approximately 230 trial participants: 200 to 220 given two doses of AZD1222 and approximately 25 given two doses of MenACWY control vaccine. Trial participants were enrolled by age into subgroups of 18-55, 56-69 and 70-plus years, and around 150, 29 and 61 TCR-sequenced participants, respectively, were included in these subgroups.

The CDR3 regions of human TCRbeta chains were analyzed by immunosequencing. As for how the authors treated the data: Repertoire TCRs were checked for matches against a reference library of SARS-CoV-2-specific TCRs that had been generated using the MIRA antigen-specificity platform. Breadth was defined as the fraction of unique TCRs that were SARS-CoV-2-associated. Depth was defined as the fraction of total T cells that were SARS-CoV-2-associated. Using the MIRA data, each spike-specific TCR was assigned both to the spike region to which the TCR was reactive and to a CD4 or CD8 class. Log10-transformed breadth and depth values were compared by one-way ANOVA with Sidak's multiple comparisons tests. This is the immuneACCESS table as TCRdb keeps it, with only in-frame sequences that have V and J called. A part of the clones is gone; compared with another copy, unresolved V genes explain less than half, and the rest is unexplained. The V and J calls and the clone size are those of that table, but D and trimming were determined from the DNA. The sample profile shows 86,000 or so clones; about 88% of them were found once. Approximately 3% of the sample lies in the top ten.

What the research found in general, with its limitations: Epitopes outside the regions mutated in the B.1.351 and B.1.1.7 variants were reportedly recognized by nearly half of the unique spike-specific TCRs. Because no day 14 peak-response samples were available, the repertoires could be characterized only after the peak T cell response. Only five to seven AZD1222 recipients were SARS-CoV-2 seropositive at baseline, limiting conclusions about previously exposed vaccinees. The vaccine-associated CD4 TCRs covered the entire spike protein, and the dominant responses fell in regions 160-218 and 743-854. In the small 56-69-year group, the increase in depth fell short of significance, most likely because of low power. Spike-specific TCR breadth and depth rose significantly after two AZD1222 doses compared with day 0 and with MenACWY recipients. Participants were mostly white British and included more females than males, and it was suggested by the authors that clonal diversity may have been underestimated.

The time point label corresponds to: baseline before first vaccination. Vaccinee samples came from UK trials COV001 and COV002, including a single-blind randomized controlled phase 2/3 trial of AZD1222 (ChAdOx1 nCoV-19) in healthy adults. Trial participant PBMC samples were collected at day 0 and day 28 after the second dose for TCRbeta chain sequencing. Comment on this clone: There is no known antigen for this receptor. The sample holds no much larger clone one base away, and base qualities are not on file.

Clipping removes 5 bases from V and 7 bases from J, with 3 as the unmatched junction base count. The CDR1 and CDR2 encoded by the germline V gene (reference sequence) are LNHNV and YYDKDF. The CDR3 has 13 amino acids, counting the end cysteine and phenylalanine. Here the CDR3 DNA is all that survives: 39 bases in frame from base 1. The sequencing here drew on peripheral blood, taken on day 0 of AZD1222 vaccination. The sequence joins TRBV15 to TRBJ2-1; 9 middle bases align to TRBD2. The receptor was isolated from an adult in good health. At the DNA level, the sequence is TGTGCCACCAGCCCTAGCGGGACGAATGAGCAGTTCTTC. The translation is CATSPSGTNEQFF.